Following are 7 T cell receptor beta chains from one sample sequenced in a study of cytomegalovirus exposure and HLA in healthy donors listed by TCRdb under 2017. Library construction relied on the immunoSEQ multiplex PCR assay. A mixture of 60 forward primers for TCR Vbeta segments and 13 reverse primers for TCR Jbeta segments was used in the multiplex PCR. TCRdb's version of the immuneACCESS table is confined to in-frame rearrangements and falls short of the full clone set. An unresolved V gene accounts for under half of the shortfall where checked; the remainder is of unknown origin. The sample includes about 110,000 clones, with less than 80% observed a single time. The ten largest clones capture over 7% of the sample. Sample: PBMCs. The receptor set was obtained from a woman in her fifties or sixties in good health and CMV-seropositive.

J is TRBJ2-7 and V is TRBV21-1; TRBD1, as called in the table, went unchecked against the DNA. TRBV21-1 is reported as a pseudogene. The CDR3 spans 19 residues. The CDR3 loop is CASSLRPFGQACSSYEQYF. The CDR3 DNA sequence: TGTGCCAGCAGCCTCCGACCCTTCGGACAGGCTTGTAGCTCCTACGAGCAGTACTTC.

Worth noting for this clone: The junction differs from germline at one of its ends, possibly a read error. The same CDR3 can be traced to other DNA sequences in this sample. This chain uses TRBV9 with TRBJ1-1, with D possibly TRBD1 on 6 matching bases. CDR1 and CDR2 (germline): SGDLS, YYNGEE. The CDR3 is 15 residues long. CDR3 amino acids: CASSVGTGGDTEAFF. CDR3 DNA sequence: TGTGCCAGCAGCGTAGGGACGGGGGGGGACACTGAAGCTTTCTTC.

The V gene is TRBV6-6, the J gene TRBJ1-1; no reliable D call. The CDR3 totals 13 residues. V gave up 0 bases and J gave up 3 bases, with 5 bases separating them. From germline, CDR1 is MNHNY and CDR2 SVGAGI (reference sequence). CDR3: CASSYSPDTEAFF. CDR3 nucleotides: TGTGCCAGCAGTTACTCCCCCGACACTGAAGCTTTCTTT.

The J gene is TRBJ2-5, the V gene TRBV7-2; no reliable D call. This CDR3 has 13 residues. Germline CDR1 is SGHTA and CDR2 is FQGNSA. V lost 0 bases and J 4 bases, leaving 6 bases between the germline ends. The CDR3 reads CASSLAPGETQYF. The CDR3 DNA follows: TGTGCCAGCAGCTTAGCCCCAGGAGAGACCCAGTACTTC.

This clone has just a few counts. This CDR3 reads CASSVGLAANTGELFF. The CDR3 coding sequence is TGTGCCAGCAGCGTAGGACTAGCGGCGAACACCGGGGAGCTGTTTTTT. The rearrangement uses TRBV9 and TRBJ2-2, with 9 bases that match TRBD2. Germline V lookup: CDR1 SGDLS, CDR2 YYNGEE. The CDR3 is 16 residues long. Trimming took 0 bases from V and 0 from J; bases not matched to a gene: 0.

This clone was picked up a small number of times. The rearrangement links TRBV5-8 to TRBJ2-3; possible D gene TRBD2, 7 bases. This CDR3 contains 15 residues. CDR1 is SGHTS, CDR2 YDEGEE, per germline. Trimming took off 4 bases at V and 4 bases at J, with 16 bases between the two ends. CDR3 DNA: TGTGCCAGCAGCCAGACTAGGGGGGGCTCAGATACGCAGTATTTT. Translated: CASSQTRGGSDTQYF. The full variable domain, its missing parts supplied by reference TRBV5-8 and TRBJ2-3, is EAGVTQSPTHLIKTRGQQATLRCSPISGHTSVYWYQQALGLGLQFLLWYDEGEERNRGNFPPRFSGRQFPNYSSELNVNALELEDSALYLCASSQTRGGSDTQYFGPGTRLTVL.

The CDR3 coding sequence is TGTGCCAGCTCCGCTGGACAGGGGGGAGAGCAGTACTTC. It encodes CASSAGQGGEQYF. The genes are TRBV18 and TRBJ2-7; 10 bases align to TRBD1. Germline CDR1 KGHSH, CDR2 LQKENI. With V trimmed by 6 bases and J by 7 bases, 6 bases remained unmatched. This CDR3 has 13 residues.